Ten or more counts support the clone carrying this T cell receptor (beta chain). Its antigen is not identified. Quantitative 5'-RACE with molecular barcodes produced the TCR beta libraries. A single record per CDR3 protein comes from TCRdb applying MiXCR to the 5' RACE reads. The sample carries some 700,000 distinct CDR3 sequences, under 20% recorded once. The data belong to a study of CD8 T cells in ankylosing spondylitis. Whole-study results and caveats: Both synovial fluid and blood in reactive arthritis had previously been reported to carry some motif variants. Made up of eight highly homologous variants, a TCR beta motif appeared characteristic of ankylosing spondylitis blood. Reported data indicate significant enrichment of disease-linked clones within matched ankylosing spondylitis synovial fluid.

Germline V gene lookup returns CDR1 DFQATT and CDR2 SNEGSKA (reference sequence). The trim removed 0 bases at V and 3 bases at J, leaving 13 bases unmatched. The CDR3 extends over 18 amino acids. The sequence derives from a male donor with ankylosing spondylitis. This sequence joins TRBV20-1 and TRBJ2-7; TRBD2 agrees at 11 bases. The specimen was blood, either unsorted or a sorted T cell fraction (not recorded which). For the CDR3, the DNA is TGCAGTGCTAGAGATCTCTTGGAGCCTAGCGGGAGGTTCTACGAGCAGTACTTC. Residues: CSARDLLEPSGRFYEQYF.